This T cell receptor (beta chain) is drawn from a study of glioma-infiltrating T cells. Study details: WHO grade II oligodendrogliomas or astrocytomas, plus non-recurrent WHO grade IV glioblastomas, were sampled. Whole-study results and caveats: A blood CDR3 motif signature was depleted in highly divergent patients.

Germline V gene lookup returns CDR1 DFQATT and CDR2 SNEGSKA (reference sequence). The ends lost 1 base at V and 5 bases at J; junction bases unmatched: 9. There are 15 residues in the CDR3. This clonotype turned up a few times. Its cognate antigen is unknown. Using RNA template, CDR3s of TCR alpha and beta were amplified with iRepertoire arm-PCR. A single record per CDR3 protein comes from TCRdb applying MiXCR to the multiplex PCR reads. The top ten clones hold around 12% of a sample with 300,000 to 450,000 distinct CDR3 sequences, about two fifths of them seen once. The sequencing input was glioma tissue, nonneoplastic brain tissue, or PBMCs (not recorded which). The rearrangement joins TRBV20-1 to TRBJ2-5, with 8 bases lining up with TRBD2. The sequence was collected from a human donor with low-grade glioma or glioblastoma, undergoing nonglioma brain surgery, or in good health (not recorded which). As DNA, the CDR3 is TGCAGTGCTAGAGTCCCGGGACTAGTCAGTGAGACCCAGTACTTC. Its protein product is CSARVPGLVSETQYF.